The rows below give T cell receptor beta chains drawn from one sample of a study of blood T cell repertoires in COVID-19. The data were produced by immunoSEQ multiplex PCR, yet TCRdb's version contains in-frame clones alone and is incomplete. This sample yields under 150,000 clones, of which more than 60% are seen a single time; about 9.4% belongs to the top ten. Sequencing was done on a sample of peripheral blood. The source of these receptors is a woman between 50 and 59 years old with active or convalescent COVID-19. CDR3s include the opening cysteine and the closing phenylalanine or tryptophan. Fields, in order: J gene, clone size, D gene, V gene, CDR3 protein, CDR3 DNA. D genes are given only for firm matches. The size entry is marked missing in some rows and otherwise reads once, few, many or a size class.

J gene: TRBJ1-4
clone size: NA
D gene: TRBD1
V gene: TRBV7-2
CDR3 protein: CASSPDRGTNEKLFF
CDR3 DNA: TGTGCCAGCAGCCCGGACAGGGGGACTAATGAAAAACTGTTTTTT

J gene: TRBJ2-5
clone size: NA
D gene: NA
V gene: TRBV5-1
CDR3 protein: CASSLGVGPQETQYF
CDR3 DNA: TGCGCCAGCAGCTTGGGAGTGGGCCCCCAAGAGACCCAGTACTTC

J gene: TRBJ2-3
clone size: NA
D gene: TRBD2
V gene: TRBV6-1
CDR3 protein: CASSDLWGGVTDTQYF
CDR3 DNA: TGTGCCAGCAGTGACTTATGGGGAGGGGTTACAGATACGCAGTATTTT

J gene: TRBJ2-5
clone size: NA
D gene: NA
V gene: TRBV20-1
CDR3 protein: CSAAKQETQYF
CDR3 DNA: TGCAGTGCTGCTAAACAAGAGACCCAGTACTTC

J gene: TRBJ1-4
clone size: NA
D gene: NA
V gene: TRBV5-5
CDR3 protein: CASSFRGATNEKLFF
CDR3 DNA: TGTGCCAGCAGCTTCCGGGGAGCAACTAATGAAAAACTGTTTTTT

J gene: TRBJ2-3
clone size: NA
D gene: TRBD2
V gene: TRBV18
CDR3 protein: CASSPPLAGNTDTQYF
CDR3 DNA: TGTGCCAGCTCACCCCCGCTAGCGGGGAACACAGATACGCAGTATTTT

J gene: TRBJ2-1
clone size: NA
D gene: TRBD1
V gene: TRBV4-2
CDR3 protein: CASSPLRDRANEQFF
CDR3 DNA: TGTGCCAGCAGCCCTCTCCGGGACAGGGCCAATGAGCAGTTCTTC

J gene: TRBJ1-2
clone size: many
D gene: NA
V gene: TRBV6-5
CDR3 protein: CASSYSRQGEGYTF
CDR3 DNA: TGTGCCAGCAGTTACTCGAGGCAGGGTGAGGGCTACACCTTC

J gene: TRBJ2-3
clone size: NA
D gene: TRBD2
V gene: TRBV6-6
CDR3 protein: CASRRTSGGTDTQYF
CDR3 DNA: TGTGCCAGCCGCCGGACTAGCGGGGGGACAGATACGCAGTATTTT

J gene: TRBJ1-4
clone size: NA
D gene: NA
V gene: TRBV18
CDR3 protein: CASSQDSRASGNEKLFF
CDR3 DNA: TGTGCCAGCTCACAAGACAGCCGAGCCTCCGGGAATGAAAAACTGTTTTTT

J gene: TRBJ2-2
clone size: NA
D gene: TRBD2
V gene: TRBV11-3
CDR3 protein: CASSLSGSRAGELFF
CDR3 DNA: TGTGCCAGCAGCCTAAGCGGGAGTCGGGCCGGGGAGCTGTTTTTT

J gene: TRBJ2-6
clone size: NA
D gene: NA
V gene: TRBV6-1
CDR3 protein: CASSGEISSGANVLTF
CDR3 DNA: TGTGCCAGCAGTGGAGAAATTAGCTCTGGGGCCAACGTCCTGACTTTC

J gene: TRBJ1-6
clone size: NA
D gene: TRBD1
V gene: TRBV2
CDR3 protein: CASLTGDGSPLHF
CDR3 DNA: TGTGCCAGCCTGACAGGGGACGGTTCACCCCTCCACTTT

J gene: TRBJ2-2
clone size: NA
D gene: TRBD1
V gene: TRBV28
CDR3 protein: CASSRRDRVDTGELFF
CDR3 DNA: TGTGCCAGCAGCCGTAGGGACAGGGTAGACACCGGGGAGCTGTTTTTT

J gene: TRBJ2-2
clone size: NA
D gene: NA
V gene: TRBV11-2
CDR3 protein: CASTPLSANTGELFF
CDR3 DNA: TGTGCCAGCACCCCCCTTAGTGCGAACACCGGGGAGCTGTTTTTT

J gene: TRBJ2-7
clone size: few
D gene: TRBD1
V gene: TRBV6-5
CDR3 protein: CASSTGTGGKHEQYF
CDR3 DNA: TGTGCCAGTTCGACCGGGACAGGGGGCAAACACGAGCAGTACTTC

J gene: TRBJ1-4
clone size: once
D gene: NA
V gene: TRBV7-9
CDR3 protein: CASSFRNSGGEKLFF
CDR3 DNA: TGTGCCAGCAGCTTTCGTAACTCCGGGGGGGAAAAACTGTTTTTT

J gene: TRBJ2-3
clone size: once
D gene: NA
V gene: TRBV11-2
CDR3 protein: CASSLVADTQYF
CDR3 DNA: TGTGCCAGCAGCTTAGTGGCCGATACGCAGTATTTT

J gene: TRBJ1-5
clone size: NA
D gene: TRBD1
V gene: TRBV18
CDR3 protein: CASSPQTGPSNQPQHF
CDR3 DNA: TGTGCCAGCTCACCCCAGACAGGGCCTAGCAATCAGCCCCAGCATTTT

J gene: TRBJ1-2
clone size: NA
D gene: TRBD1
V gene: TRBV2
CDR3 protein: CASRTGGAVGYGYTF
CDR3 DNA: TGTGCCAGCAGAACAGGGGGGGCGGTCGGGTATGGCTACACCTTC

J gene: TRBJ2-7
clone size: NA
D gene: TRBD2
V gene: TRBV24-1
CDR3 protein: CATSDSGTISYEQYF
CDR3 DNA: TGTGCCACCAGTGATTCCGGGACTATCTCCTACGAGCAGTACTTC

J gene: TRBJ2-3
clone size: NA
D gene: TRBD2
V gene: TRBV3-1/TRBV3-2
CDR3 protein: CASSFIAGGPPDTQYF
CDR3 DNA: TGTGCCAGCAGCTTTATAGCGGGGGGGCCCCCAGATACGCAGTATTTT

J gene: TRBJ1-1
clone size: few
D gene: NA
V gene: TRBV3-1/TRBV3-2
CDR3 protein: CASSPGSNEAFF
CDR3 DNA: TGTGCCAGCAGCCCCGGGTCTAACGAAGCTTTCTTT

J gene: TRBJ1-2
clone size: NA
D gene: NA
V gene: TRBV5-1
CDR3 protein: CASSPGGSTNYGYTF
CDR3 DNA: TGCGCCAGCAGCCCTGGAGGGTCTACTAACTATGGCTACACCTTC

J gene: TRBJ1-6
clone size: NA
D gene: TRBD1
V gene: TRBV28
CDR3 protein: CASSHRQGRTSPLHF
CDR3 DNA: TGTGCCAGCAGTCACAGACAGGGCCGTACTTCACCCCTCCACTTT

J gene: TRBJ1-3
clone size: NA
D gene: NA
V gene: TRBV5-1
CDR3 protein: CASSLGQGHNTIYF
CDR3 DNA: TGCGCCAGCAGCTTGGGCCAGGGACATAACACCATATATTTT

J gene: TRBJ1-2
clone size: NA
D gene: TRBD1
V gene: TRBV4-2
CDR3 protein: CASSQDKGRTGRSYTF
CDR3 DNA: TGTGCCAGCAGCCAAGATAAGGGTAGGACAGGTCGGAGCTACACCTTC

J gene: TRBJ1-2
clone size: NA
D gene: NA
V gene: TRBV12-3/TRBV12-4
CDR3 protein: CASSLGGLGGYTF
CDR3 DNA: TGTGCCAGCAGTTTAGGAGGATTGGGTGGCTACACCTTC

J gene: TRBJ2-2
clone size: NA
D gene: NA
V gene: TRBV6-5
CDR3 protein: CASSYERPANTGELFF
CDR3 DNA: TGTGCCAGCAGTTACGAGCGACCTGCGAACACCGGGGAGCTGTTTTTT

J gene: TRBJ2-7
clone size: NA
D gene: NA
V gene: TRBV4-2
CDR3 protein: CASSQDPRYEQYF
CDR3 DNA: TGTGCCAGCAGCCAAGATCCGAGGTACGAGCAGTACTTC

J gene: TRBJ1-5
clone size: NA
D gene: NA
V gene: TRBV28
CDR3 protein: CATLGGNQPQHF
CDR3 DNA: TGTGCCACCTTGGGGGGTAATCAGCCCCAGCATTTT

J gene: TRBJ2-1
clone size: NA
D gene: TRBD1
V gene: TRBV14
CDR3 protein: CASSEGQGGMGYNEQFF
CDR3 DNA: TGTGCCAGCAGCGAAGGACAGGGAGGAATGGGGTACAATGAGCAGTTCTTC

J gene: TRBJ1-3
clone size: NA
D gene: NA
V gene: TRBV7-2
CDR3 protein: CASSFAGARGNTIYF
CDR3 DNA: TGTGCCAGCAGCTTTGCAGGGGCCAGAGGAAACACCATATATTTT

J gene: TRBJ2-5
clone size: NA
D gene: NA
V gene: TRBV7-8
CDR3 protein: CASRPGSIVRGGAGETQYF
CDR3 DNA: TGTGCCAGCCGCCCGGGGTCGATTGTGAGGGGGGGCGCGGGAGAGACCCAGTACTTC

J gene: TRBJ2-7
clone size: NA
D gene: TRBD1
V gene: TRBV6-2/TRBV6-3
CDR3 protein: CASSSPGQASYEQYF
CDR3 DNA: TGTGCCAGCAGTTCTCCGGGACAGGCATCCTACGAGCAGTACTTC

J gene: TRBJ2-3
clone size: once
D gene: NA
V gene: TRBV5-5
CDR3 protein: CASSLVGGYDTQYF
CDR3 DNA: TGTGCCAGCAGCTTGGTCGGGGGTTACGATACGCAGTATTTT

J gene: TRBJ1-6
clone size: NA
D gene: TRBD1
V gene: TRBV6-1
CDR3 protein: CASSELGQVLSPLHF
CDR3 DNA: TGTGCCAGCAGTGAACTCGGACAGGTCTTATCGCCCCTCCACTTT

J gene: TRBJ2-1
clone size: NA
D gene: TRBD2
V gene: TRBV5-1
CDR3 protein: CASSLALAGGGEQFF
CDR3 DNA: TGCGCCAGCAGCTTGGCACTAGCGGGAGGGGGAGAGCAGTTCTTC

J gene: TRBJ1-1
clone size: few
D gene: TRBD1
V gene: TRBV9
CDR3 protein: CASSPTGTGGRAFF
CDR3 DNA: TGTGCCAGCAGCCCTACGGGGACAGGGGGAAGGGCTTTCTTT

J gene: TRBJ2-7
clone size: NA
D gene: TRBD1
V gene: TRBV19
CDR3 protein: CASSDRGSYEQYF
CDR3 DNA: TGTGCCAGTTCTGACAGGGGCTCCTACGAGCAGTACTTC

J gene: TRBJ2-5
clone size: NA
D gene: NA
V gene: TRBV29-1
CDR3 protein: CSVEFGETQYF
CDR3 DNA: TGCAGCGTTGAGTTCGGGGAGACCCAGTACTTC

J gene: TRBJ2-7
clone size: NA
D gene: TRBD1
V gene: TRBV6-5
CDR3 protein: CASSNDRGYEQYF
CDR3 DNA: TGTGCCAGCAGTAACGACAGGGGCTACGAGCAGTACTTC